This record covers a single TCR beta chain. This clone was observed many times. The clone's antigen remains unknown. Within one base of it there is no much larger clone, and no base qualities were kept. The sample comes from a study of T cells after posttransplantation cyclophosphamide (dated by TCRdb to about 2016). General notes on the study: Using TRB sequencing, the study followed how the T cell repertoire rebuilt after myeloablative bone marrow transplantation with posttransplantation cyclophosphamide given as GVHD prophylaxis. In 3 patients, up to about 3 additional blood samples taken between 2 and 5.2 years after transplant also underwent TRB sequencing, as did pretransplant blood from a handful of patients. TRB sequencing was performed on blood from all 34 PTCy patients with 1-year posttransplant specimens. Samples from around 37 PTCy-treated patients, along with samples from about 17 of their related bone marrow donors, underwent antigen receptor sequencing. Because TRA and TRB clonality were tightly correlated in 9 or 10 samples, subsequent TCR analyses were focused on TRB only. Public TRB sequences were compared against a database of over 3,600 sequences linked to responses to pathogens, tumor antigens, self-antigens and alloantigens.

TRB sequencing was run on genomic DNA with either the immunoSEQ assay at survey resolution or the hsTCRB kit. Per the original workflow: The immunoSEQ software handled the initial read processing, while the LymphoSeq R package was used for the repertoire analyses. Clonality was computed as 1 minus normalized Shannon entropy, and a Gini coefficient was also calculated for each TRB dataset. To infer phenotypes in unsorted samples, TRB sequences from sorted subsets of the recipient or donor were mapped onto the unsorted samples of the same recipient. The immuneACCESS repertoire file appears here via TCRdb, limited to in-frame rearrangements. These files lack a portion of the clones; in checked studies, under half of the deficit traces to unresolved V genes, and the cause of the others is not known. V, J and clone size derive from that table, while D and trimming were established from the DNA sequence. The table gives over 7,500 clones for this sample, with none occurring only once. 4.5% to 7% of the sample belongs to the ten largest clones.

The CDR3 contains 16 residues, cysteine and phenylalanine counted. The CDR3 DNA has 48 bases and is translated from base 1. At the junction V is shortened by 3 bases and J by 2 bases; bases outside the gene matches: 6. According to the germline V gene, CDR1 reads KGHDR and CDR2 reads SFDVKD. This sample's treatment or condition label indicates: high-dose cyclophosphamide on days +3 and +4 as single-agent GVHD prophylaxis. For conditioning, the PTCy patients got busulfan and fludarabine, then a related or unrelated marrow graft, followed by cyclophosphamide on days +3 and +4. PTCy-treated patients came from a prospective multi-institutional clinical trial. Peripheral blood and bone marrow mononuclear cells were isolated by Ficoll-Hypaque density centrifugation and cryopreserved. Paper-wide results and their limitations: Donor-recipient similarity was low at 1-2 months but rose over the first year, and later blood repertoires were often dominated by donor CD8+ memory clones. The TRB repertoires of T cells infiltrating skin or the GI tract showed only limited overlap with the TRB repertoires found in blood. Across the approximately 48 patients, TRB clonality was highly associated with recipient CMV seropositivity and CMV reactivation, and diversity with PTCy was similar to that in the CNI/methotrexate controls.

The sequenced sample was PBMCs, obtained after an allogeneic stem cell transplant with post-transplant cyclophosphamide. This sequence uses TRBV24-1 and TRBJ2-1, with TRBD1 identical over 7 junction bases. This TCR was recovered from a male patient aged 30 to 40 who received an allogeneic stem cell transplant from an unrelated donor, was CMV-positive, and had acute and chronic GVHD. Post transplant, some T cells may arise from the graft donor. The CDR3 protein: CATSDTDRVPYNEQFF. The DNA sequence is given as TGTGCCACCAGTGATACAGACAGGGTCCCCTACAATGAGCAGTTCTTC.